This T cell receptor (beta chain) came from a study of post-analysis software for immune sequencing data. Whole-study findings and limits: Normalized Chao1 diversity was significantly lower in multiple sclerosis patients than in controls. A few TRBV segments were significantly more frequent in patients than in controls. TRBV5-6, TRBV5-1 and TRBV20-1 were among these segments. Batch-mates among the samples co-clustered strongly by F measure.

Included in the TCR beta cDNA libraries were unique molecular identifiers. Starting from roughly 1.1 to 9.2 million T cells, the study yielded about 490,000 cDNA molecules. One entry per CDR3 protein, called by TCRdb with MiXCR from the PCR reads. The sample consists of about 540,000 distinct CDR3 sequences, approximately 34% of them appearing once. The V gene's germline CDR1 is SGHAT and CDR2 FQNNGV. Trimming removed 0 bases from V and 3 bases from J; junction bases left unmatched: 8. The CDR3 has 16 amino acids. Worth noting for this clonotype: Its antigen is as yet unknown.

This sequence originates from a girl aged 2-17 years with multiple sclerosis. This chain connects TRBV11-2 to TRBJ2-7, with 7 bases lining up with TRBD2. Sequencing used blood. CDR3 region: CASSLEGRGVYYEQYF. The CDR3 coding sequence is TGTGCCAGCAGCTTAGAAGGTCGGGGGGTTTACTACGAGCAGTACTTC.